The T cell receptor (beta chain) described here comes from a study of T cells in Graves' hyperthyroidism and ophthalmopathy. The TCR beta CDR3 regions underwent amplification using RNA transcripts as the source. A first-round RT-PCR of the TCR CDR3 used the HTBI primer set. A single record per CDR3 protein comes from TCRdb applying MiXCR to the multiplex PCR reads. The sample shows some 690,000 distinct CDR3 sequences, around a sixth of them seen only once. The V gene lost 4 bases and the J gene lost 0 bases, with 3 bases spanning the gap. CDR3 length equals 13 residues. Germline V gene sequence: CDR1 KGHDR, CDR2 SFDVKD.

This chain connects TRBV24-1 to TRBJ1-5; D remains unclear. Specimen: blood. This TCR derives from a man aged 50-59 years with Graves' hyperthyroidism. The CDR3 loop reads CATSEASNQPQHF. The CDR3 DNA sequence: TGTGCCACCAGTGAGGCTAGCAATCAGCCCCAGCATTTT.